The sequence of this TCR beta chain was determined in a study of shared clonotypes between healthy human individuals. TCRdb keeps only in-frame clones here, not all; method: immunoSEQ multiplex PCR. Here the sample spans some 700,000 clones, 90% being singletons. This CDR3 is built from 14 residues. V was cut by 5 bases and J by 2 bases, with 13 bases left in between. Looked up from germline, CDR1 is LNHDA and CDR2 is SQIVND (reference sequence). Sample: memory CD8+ T cells from PBMCs. Subset described: CD45RO+ cells pooled with CCR7-negative TemRA cells. The clonotype was recovered from a man aged 18 to 29 in good health. Some clones in this sample may be carry-over from other donors' samples. This chain connects TRBV19 to TRBJ2-7; D might be TRBD1 (6 bases). CDR3 in DNA: TGTGCCAGTAGTGCCAGGGGAAGCGCCTACGAGCAGTACTTC. Its translation: CASSARGSAYEQYF.